These 3 T cell receptor beta chains were sequenced from one sample in a study of T cell responses to AZD1222 COVID-19 vaccine. Sequenced by immunoSEQ multiplex PCR; TCRdb stores in-frame clones only, minus some. The sample includes 100,000 to 150,000 clones, approximately 91% of them seen just once. Source: peripheral blood, taken 28 days after the second AZD1222 dose. The receptors stem from an adult who received the AZD1222 COVID-19 vaccine.

The V call is TRBV27, the J call TRBJ2-2, with 7 bases matching TRBD2. The CDR3 length is 16 residues. Unmatched junction bases numbered 4, after V lost 2 bases and J lost 1 base. CDR1 is MNHEY and CDR2 is SMNVEV in the germline V gene (reference sequence). The CDR3 protein is CASSLKASGNTGELFF. The CDR3 bases are TGTGCCAGCAGTTTAAAGGCTAGCGGGAACACCGGGGAGCTGTTTTTT.

The chain employs TRBV30 and TRBJ2-7; no reliable D call. The CDR3 contains 12 residues. The ends were cut back, 1 base at V and 0 bases at J, with 4 bases in the middle. Germline loops: CDR1 GTSNPN, CDR2 SVGIG (reference sequence). CDR3 sequence (DNA): TGTGCCTGGAGTGCCCCCTCCTACGAGCAGTACTTC. Amino acid sequence: CAWSAPSYEQYF.

The V gene is TRBV18, the J gene TRBJ2-2, with 15 bases fitting TRBD2. V trimming: 8 bases; J trimming: 3 bases; junction bases outside the gene matches: 10. Germline V gives CDR1 KGHSH, CDR2 LQKENI. The CDR3 length is 18 residues. The CDR3 sequence: CASIKGLAGGEDTGELFF. As DNA, the CDR3 is TGTGCCAGCATCAAGGGACTAGCGGGAGGAGAGGACACCGGGGAGCTGTTTTTT.